Listed below are T cell receptor beta chains from one sample, sequenced in a study of CD8 T cells in ankylosing spondylitis. TCRdb fed the 5' RACE reads into MiXCR, producing one record per CDR3 protein. The table includes approximately 100,000 distinct CDR3 sequences, about 25% detected once. What was sequenced was synovial fluid, either unsorted or a sorted T cell fraction (not recorded which). The receptors were gathered from a male donor with ankylosing spondylitis. Both conserved end residues are part of each CDR3. The D gene is left open where the match is weak. Rows give clone size only sometimes, using once, few, many, or a class for an expanded clone.

j_gene	d_gene	len	v_gene	abundance	CDR3aa	CDR3nt
TRBJ2-3	-	14	TRBV7-6	few	CASSFYVGSDTQYF	TGTGCCAGCAGCTTTTACGTGGGGTCAGATACGCAGTATTTT
TRBJ2-3	-	16	TRBV19	-	CASSLGGTGLTDTQYF	TGTGCCAGTAGCCTTGGAGGGACCGGTCTCACAGATACGCAGTATTTT
TRBJ2-3	-	11	TRBV12-3/TRBV12-4	few	CASILLDTQYF	TGTGCCAGCATTCTCCTGGATACGCAGTATTTT
TRBJ2-3	-	13	TRBV19	few	CASGGQRSDTQYF	TGTGCCAGTGGGGGCCAGCGCTCAGATACGCAGTATTTT
TRBJ2-7	-	11	TRBV14	many	CASSQDSEQYF	TGTGCCAGCAGCCAAGACAGCGAGCAGTACTTC
TRBJ2-5	-	14	TRBV3-1	-	CASSQNGREETQYF	TGTGCCAGCAGTCAAAACGGGAGAGAAGAGACCCAGTACTTC
TRBJ2-1	-	14	TRBV7-9	-	CASSLAGGHNEQFF	TGTGCCAGCAGCTTAGCGGGAGGCCACAATGAGCAGTTCTTC
TRBJ2-1	TRBD1	13	TRBV15	few	CATSRQTGDEQFF	TGTGCCACCAGCAGACAGACAGGGGATGAGCAGTTCTTC
TRBJ2-3	TRBD2	16	TRBV20-1	-	CSAREPTSGRIDTQYF	TGCAGTGCTAGAGAACCGACTAGCGGGAGGATAGATACGCAGTATTTT
TRBJ1-3	-	14	TRBV5-1	-	CASRGGRGENTIYF	TGCGCCAGCAGGGGAGGCAGGGGAGAAAACACCATATATTTT
TRBJ1-1	-	13	TRBV11-3	few	CASSFIPMSEAFF	TGTGCCAGCAGCTTTATCCCAATGAGTGAAGCTTTCTTT
TRBJ2-5	TRBD2	13	TRBV29-1	-	CSVVGSGRGTQYF	TGCAGCGTTGTTGGTAGCGGGAGAGGGACCCAGTACTTC
TRBJ1-1	TRBD1	14	TRBV10-3	few	CAISGGQMNTEAFF	TGTGCCATCAGTGGGGGACAGATGAACACTGAAGCTTTCTTT
TRBJ2-1	-	16	TRBV15	-	CATSSLRGEGHNEQFF	TGTGCCACCAGCTCTCTTAGGGGGGAGGGACACAATGAGCAGTTCTTC
TRBJ1-5	-	15	TRBV16	-	CASSQWSAGNQPQHF	TGTGCCAGCAGCCAATGGTCGGCAGGAAATCAGCCCCAGCATTTT
TRBJ2-5	-	13	TRBV19	-	CASSIRVSETQYF	TGTGCCAGTAGTATAAGGGTTAGTGAGACCCAGTACTTC
TRBJ2-1	-	15	TRBV12-3/TRBV12-4	-	CASSPTGLPYNEQFF	TGTGCCAGCAGCCCCACGGGGCTTCCCTACAATGAGCAGTTCTTC
TRBJ1-2	-	14	TRBV12-3/TRBV12-4	-	CASNRRGANYGYTF	TGTGCCAGCAACCGCCGGGGAGCTAACTATGGCTACACCTTC
TRBJ2-3	-	13	TRBV20-1	-	CSARHSHTDTQYF	TGCAGTGCTCGCCACTCCCACACAGATACGCAGTATTTT
TRBJ2-6	-	14	TRBV29-1	few	CSVEVTRGANVLTF	TGCAGCGTTGAAGTGACCCGAGGGGCCAACGTCCTGACTTTC
TRBJ1-2	-	13	TRBV7-2	-	CASSPLPGHGYTF	TGTGCCAGCAGCCCCTTGCCGGGACATGGCTACACCTTC
TRBJ1-1	TRBD1	14	TRBV11-2	many	CASSLNGDRGKAFF	TGTGCCAGCAGCTTAAATGGGGACAGGGGGAAGGCTTTCTTT
TRBJ1-2	-	15	TRBV20-1	-	CSARGPTGDYYGYTF	TGCAGTGCTAGAGGTCCGACAGGAGACTACTATGGCTACACCTTC
TRBJ1-1	-	11	TRBV29-1	-	CSVTRYTEAFF	TGCAGTGTTACACGCTACACTGAAGCTTTCTTT
TRBJ2-1	-	16	TRBV4-2	-	CASSRQQGEVGNEQFF	TGTGCCAGCAGCCGTCAACAGGGCGAAGTAGGGAATGAGCAGTTCTTC
TRBJ2-5	-	10	TRBV7-9	few	CASSLETQYF	TGTGCCAGCAGCTTGGAAACCCAGTACTTC
TRBJ1-4	-	13	TRBV29-1	many	CSVAVSGGEKLFF	TGCAGCGTTGCGGTATCCGGGGGCGAAAAACTGTTTTTT
TRBJ2-1	TRBD2	16	TRBV7-9	-	CASSAPSGRKDNEQFF	TGTGCCAGCAGTGCCCCTAGCGGGAGGAAGGACAATGAGCAGTTCTTC
TRBJ1-6	-	15	TRBV7-6	-	CASSLAGTRESPLHF	TGTGCCAGCAGCTTAGCGGGGACAAGGGAATCACCCCTCCACTTT
TRBJ2-1	-	16	TRBV12-5	-	CASGLVRSGPYNEQFF	TGTGCTAGTGGTTTGGTAAGGAGCGGTCCCTACAATGAGCAGTTCTTC
TRBJ2-5	-	13	TRBV11-2	-	CASSFHEATISYF	TGTGCCAGCAGCTTCCATGAGGCCACGATCTCTTACTTC
TRBJ1-1	-	14	TRBV6-1	few	CASSEPAGRNKAFF	TGTGCCAGCAGTGAACCGGCAGGGAGGAATAAAGCTTTCTTT
TRBJ2-7	-	11	TRBV3-1	-	CASSTRREQYF	TGTGCCAGCAGCACCCGACGCGAGCAGTACTTC
TRBJ2-1	-	16	TRBV20-1	-	CSARDVLETSYNEQFF	TGCAGTGCTAGAGATGTCCTAGAAACATCCTACAATGAGCAGTTCTTC
TRBJ1-1	TRBD1	12	TRBV20-1	few	CSACQGAAEAFF	TGCAGTGCTTGCCAGGGGGCCGCTGAAGCTTTCTTT
TRBJ2-1	TRBD2	18	TRBV20-1	-	CSASRSHLGLAGAGEQFF	TGCAGTGCTAGCCGGTCCCACTTAGGACTAGCGGGAGCGGGTGAGCAGTTCTTC
TRBJ2-3	TRBD2	16	TRBV20-1	-	CSARSPGLAGGDTQYF	TGCAGTGCTAGATCCCCGGGACTAGCGGGGGGAGATACGCAGTATTTT
TRBJ2-5	TRBD2	12	TRBV7-9	-	CASNKRDGTQYF	TGTGCCAGCAACAAGCGGGACGGGACCCAGTACTTC
TRBJ2-7	TRBD2	14	TRBV20-1	few	CSARGLAEPYEQYF	TGCAGTGCTAGAGGACTAGCGGAGCCCTACGAGCAGTACTTC
TRBJ2-3	-	13	TRBV24-1	few	CATSGGGTDTQYF	TGTGCCACCAGTGGCGGAGGCACAGATACGCAGTATTTT
TRBJ1-6	-	16	TRBV6-1	-	CASGVDGRNYNSPLHF	TGTGCCAGCGGAGTTGACGGCAGGAATTATAATTCACCCCTCCACTTT
TRBJ1-1	-	14	TRBV10-1	-	CASSETQRNTEAFF	TGCGCCAGCAGTGAGACCCAACGGAACACTGAAGCTTTCTTT
TRBJ2-5	TRBD1	14	TRBV20-1	many	CSATTGAEGETQYF	TGCAGTGCCACAACAGGGGCCGAAGGAGAGACCCAGTACTTC
TRBJ2-1	-	17	TRBV24-1	few	CATSDPVLAAFYNEQFF	TGTGCCACCAGTGATCCCGTCTTGGCGGCTTTCTACAATGAGCAGTTCTTC
TRBJ2-3	-	12	TRBV5-1	-	CASSFRTDTQYF	TGCGCCAGCAGCTTTCGCACAGATACGCAGTATTTT
TRBJ1-1	-	12	TRBV7-6	few	CASSSSGTEAFF	TGTGCCAGCAGTTCCTCGGGCACTGAAGCTTTCTTT
TRBJ2-3	-	16	TRBV20-1	few	CSASPRRKGFTDTQYF	TGCAGTGCTAGCCCTCGGAGAAAAGGGTTCACAGATACGCAGTATTTT
TRBJ1-3	-	13	TRBV7-7	few	CASSPASGNTIYF	TGTGCCAGCAGCCCCGCTTCTGGAAACACCATATATTTT
TRBJ2-3	TRBD2	18	TRBV25-1	few	CASSEYRTSGGSTDTQYF	TGTGCCAGCAGTGAATATAGGACTAGCGGAGGGTCCACAGATACGCAGTATTTT
TRBJ2-1	-	13	TRBV2	few	CASRFVSYNEQFF	TGTGCCAGCAGATTTGTGTCCTACAATGAGCAGTTCTTC
TRBJ2-2	-	14	TRBV7-9	-	CASSLIYGREKLFF	TGTGCCAGCAGCTTAATATACGGGCGGGAAAAGCTGTTTTTT
TRBJ1-2	-	12	TRBV4-1	-	CASSQPRDGYTF	TGCGCCAGCAGCCAACCTCGGGATGGCTACACCTTC
TRBJ2-7	TRBD2	14	TRBV7-2	-	CASSSGGPVYEQYF	TGTGCCAGCAGCTCGGGGGGACCCGTTTACGAGCAGTACTTC
TRBJ2-2	-	13	TRBV11-2	-	CASSSRNTGELFF	TGTGCCAGCAGCTCTAGAAACACCGGGGAGCTGTTTTTT
TRBJ1-2	-	15	TRBV5-6	-	CASSLGQGWDYGYTF	TGTGCCAGCAGCTTGGGGCAGGGATGGGACTATGGCTACACCTTC
TRBJ2-1	TRBD2	19	TRBV5-6	few	CASSSLGTGGLAGVGEQFF	TGTGCCAGCAGCTCTCTGGGGACAGGGGGACTAGCGGGAGTGGGTGAGCAGTTCTTC
TRBJ2-3	TRBD2	14	TRBV28	few	CASKRAGASDTQYF	TGTGCCAGCAAAAGGGCGGGAGCGTCAGATACGCAGTATTTT
TRBJ1-2	-	15	TRBV5-6	few	CASLKLRDHYYGYTF	TGTGCCAGCCTAAAGTTGAGGGATCATTACTATGGCTACACCTTC
TRBJ2-2	-	13	TRBV11-2	many	CASRITNTGELFF	TGTGCCAGCAGAATCACAAACACCGGGGAGCTGTTTTTT
TRBJ1-6	-	15	TRBV5-6	few	CASSLGSSYNSPLHF	TGTGCCAGCAGCTTGGGAAGCTCCTATAATTCACCCCTCCACTTT